This TCR beta chain was recorded in a study of blood T cell repertoires in COVID-19. CDR3 length: 12 amino acids. Germline CDR1 is SNHLY and CDR2 is FYNNEI. V lost 5 bases and J lost 9, with 11 bases in between. Only in-frame clones appear in the TCRdb table, and some are missing; sequencing was by immunoSEQ multiplex PCR. The sample holds approximately 400,000 clones; over 75% are singletons and the top ten take approximately 1.2%. Participants, about 18 to 95 years old, spanned around 25 US areas. The TCR was taken from a man aged 30 to 39 who had recovered from COVID-19. J is TRBJ2-1 and V is TRBV2, with D possibly matching TRBD1 (6 bases). Material: PBMCs or T cells enriched from blood (not recorded which). CDR3 in DNA: TGTGCCAGCAGTCCCTCAGGGGTTGAGCAGTTCTTC. Encoded protein: CASSPSGVEQFF.